The 28 T cell receptor beta chains reported below all come from one sample, sequenced in a study of cytomegalovirus exposure and HLA in healthy donors. Use of 60 Vbeta and 13 Jbeta primers characterized the PCR. Clones were sequenced by immunoSEQ multiplex PCR, and TCRdb holds only the in-frame ones, with some missing. The sample lists 90,000 to 120,000 clones; roughly three quarters were seen once. Sequenced input: PBMCs. The receptors stem from a female donor in good health and CMV-seropositive.

This clone was seen a handful of times. It is likely a read error, because the conserved phenylalanine at the end of the CDR3 is missing. The DNA is omitted, as the CDR3 cannot be located on it reliably, and the CDR3 follows TCRdb's listing. The chain recombines TRBV25-1 with TRBJ2-7; TRBD2 is the table's D call and was not checked against the DNA. The CDR3 length is 9 residues, termini included. The V gene's germline CDR1 is MGHDK and CDR2 SYGVNS. CDR3 sequence reads: CASSSSRVI.

The chain employs TRBV5-1 and TRBJ1-1; D is perhaps TRBD1 (6 bases). Germline CDR1 is SGHRS and CDR2 is YFSETQ. Trimming pared 4 bases from V and 0 bases from J, leaving 7 bases between. The CDR3 loop spans 13 amino acids. The CDR3 coding sequence is TGCGCCAGCAGCGGGACACTGAACACTGAAGCTTTCTTT. Translated: CASSGTLNTEAFF. Using reference TRBV5-1 and TRBJ1-1 for the parts outside the CDR3, the full variable domain is KAGVTQTPRYLIKTRGQQVTLSCSPISGHRSVSWYQQTPGQGLQFLFEYFSETQRNKGNFPGRFSGRQFSNSRSEMNVSTLELGDSALYLCASSGTLNTEAFFGQGTRLTVV.

CDR3 region: CASSLRTGPQETQYF. The CDR3 bases are TGTGCCAGCAGCTTGCGGACAGGGCCCCAAGAGACCCAGTACTTC. The gene calls are TRBV5-4 and TRBJ2-5, with 8 bases that match TRBD1. The CDR3 sequence is 15 residues long. V shed 1 base and J 1 base; nucleotides not matched to a gene: 3. Germline loops: CDR1 SGHNT, CDR2 YYREEE (reference sequence).

The CDR3 DNA is TGTGCCTGGAGTGTAGAGGGGCGGGACCTCAATGAGCAGTTCTTC. It is translated as CAWSVEGRDLNEQFF. J is TRBJ2-1 and V is TRBV30; perhaps TRBD2 as D (6 bases). Trimming took off 0 bases at V and 6 bases at J, with 15 bases between the two ends. Per the germline V gene, CDR1 is GTSNPN and CDR2 is SVGIG (reference sequence). The CDR3 covers 15 residues.

V and J are TRBV7-9 and TRBJ2-5; possibly TRBD1 for D (5 bases). The CDR3 extends over 16 amino acids. V was clipped by 4 bases and J by 5 bases, with 20 bases between them. Germline V gene sequence: CDR1 SEHNR, CDR2 FQNEAQ (reference sequence). The chain's CDR3 is CASSSRRQLGGETQYF. CDR3 nucleotide sequence: TGTGCCAGCAGCTCCCGGCGACAGTTGGGCGGCGAGACCCAGTACTTC.

V is TRBV18 and J is TRBJ2-7; 10 nucleotides match TRBD1. The length of the CDR3 is 16 residues. J was trimmed by 0 bases and V by 0 bases; bases with no gene match: 2. Per germline, CDR1 KGHSH and CDR2 LQKENI. CDR3 amino acids: CASSPPGQGNSYEQYF. The CDR3, as DNA: TGTGCCAGCTCACCACCGGGACAGGGGAACTCCTACGAGCAGTACTTC.

This clone appeared a few times. The J gene is TRBJ1-6, the V gene TRBV4-1; D perhaps matches TRBD1 (5 bases). Trimming cost V 8 bases and J 0 bases, with 26 bases left between them. Per the germline V gene, CDR1 is MGHRA and CDR2 is YSYEKL. This CDR3 spans 20 amino acids. CDR3 sequence reads: CASGARLGEGVGSYNSPLHF. The CDR3 nucleotides read TGCGCCAGCGGTGCCCGCCTAGGGGAGGGTGTAGGCTCCTATAATTCACCCCTCCACTTT.

The chain employs TRBV5-1 and TRBJ2-3, with 8 bases lining up with TRBD2. The CDR3 spans 16 residues. The V gene end was trimmed by 3 bases and the J gene end by 1 base; junction bases not matched to a gene: 7. CDR1 SGHRS and CDR2 YFSETQ come from the germline V gene. The CDR3 sequence: CASSSRTGGGTDTQYF. The CDR3 DNA reads as TGCGCCAGCAGCTCCAGGACGGGAGGGGGCACAGATACGCAGTATTTT.

The J gene is TRBJ2-7, the V gene TRBV11-2; 9 bases are a match to TRBD2. V was clipped by 2 bases and J by 2 bases; unmatched bases: 13. The CDR3 runs 18 residues. CDR1 SGHAT and CDR2 FQNNGV come from the germline V gene. CDR3 amino acids: CASSLLTPGLATTYEQYF. CDR3 nucleotides: TGTGCCAGCAGCTTACTAACTCCGGGACTAGCTACCACCTACGAGCAGTACTTC.

The chain recombines TRBV30 with TRBJ2-7; D gene unclear. This CDR3 is built from 16 residues. Germline V CDR1 and CDR2: GTSNPN, SVGIG (reference sequence). Trimming removed 2 bases at V and 1 base at J, with 18 bases between. This CDR3 reads CAWSRGLPPLSYEQYF. CDR3 in DNA: TGTGCCTGGAGTCGCGGTCTACCACCCCTATCCTACGAGCAGTACTTC.

The V and J genes are TRBV5-6 and TRBJ2-1, with 8 bases aligning to TRBD2. V lost 6 bases to trimming and J lost 1 base; unmatched junction nucleotides: 6. The CDR3 totals 15 residues. Germline-derived CDR1 and CDR2 are SGHDT and YYEEEE. The CDR3 nucleotides read TGTGCCAGCAACCAGCGGGAGTGGTCCTACAATGAGCAGTTCTTC. Translated, it gives CASNQREWSYNEQFF.

The chain links TRBV9 to TRBJ1-1; 11 bases fit TRBD1. Germline-derived CDR1 and CDR2 are SGDLS and YYNGEE. Unmatched junction bases numbered 2, after V lost 0 bases and J lost 4 bases. The CDR3 contains 15 residues. The DNA of the CDR3 is TGTGCCAGCAGCGTAGTTGGGACAGGGGGCACTGAAGCTTTCTTT. Encoded protein: CASSVVGTGGTEAFF.

The rearrangement joins TRBV7-2 to TRBJ2-5, with 12 bases matching TRBD2. Germline CDR1 and CDR2: SGHTA and FQGNSA. V shed 5 bases, J shed 5 bases, and the junction held 9 bases outside the gene matches. This CDR3 comprises 16 residues. The CDR3 loop is CASSIRTSGAGETQYF. CDR3 bases: TGTGCCAGCAGCATAAGGACTAGCGGGGCCGGGGAGACCCAGTACTTC.

CDR3 nucleotide sequence: TGCGCCAGCAGCCCCCTTGGTAGCCGGCACAATGAGCAGTTCTTC. Protein product: CASSPLGSRHNEQFF. The gene calls are TRBV4-1 and TRBJ2-1; D not certain. The CDR3 spans 15 residues. Trimming cost V 4 bases and J 5 bases, with 15 bases left between them. Germline-derived CDR1 and CDR2 are MGHRA and YSYEKL.

The chain employs TRBV29-1 and TRBJ2-1; possible D gene TRBD1, 6 bases. V lost 3 bases and J 3 bases, leaving 12 bases between the germline ends. CDR3 length: 14 amino acids. Per the germline V gene, CDR1 is SQVTM and CDR2 is ANQGSEA. The CDR3 sequence is CSVDRTGLYNEQFF. The CDR3 nucleotides are TGCAGCGTTGACCGAACAGGGCTCTACAATGAGCAGTTCTTC.

The V gene is TRBV6-1, the J gene TRBJ2-5, with TRBD2 matching 13 bases. Germline V gene lookup returns CDR1 MNHNS and CDR2 SASEGT. V dropped 1 base and J dropped 4; count of bases not matched to a gene: 6. The CDR3 covers 17 residues. Written as DNA, the CDR3 is TGTGCCAGCAGTGAAGGACCGGGACTAGCGGGGAGAGAGACCCAGTACTTC. It yields the protein CASSEGPGLAGRETQYF.

This clone came up a few times. The genes are TRBV4-2 and TRBJ2-7; 10 bases are shared with TRBD1. This CDR3 contains 13 residues. J was trimmed by 5 bases and V by 6 bases; bases with no gene match: 4. Germline loops: CDR1 LGHNA, CDR2 YNFKEQ. The CDR3 nucleotides read TGTGCCAGCAGGCGGGGACAGGGGAACGAGCAGTACTTC. It specifies CASRRGQGNEQYF.

The gene calls are TRBV5-1 and TRBJ1-4, with 8 bases matching TRBD1. J was trimmed by 7 bases and V by 3 bases; bases with no gene match: 5. Germline loops: CDR1 SGHRS, CDR2 YFSETQ. The CDR3 is made up of 14 amino acids. The CDR3 spells CASSSQGEGEKLFF. CDR3 in DNA: TGCGCCAGCAGCTCACAGGGGGAGGGTGAAAAACTGTTTTTT.

Ten or more counts support this clone. This chain joins TRBV7-7 and TRBJ2-3; 7 nucleotides line up with TRBD2. Trimming cost V 5 bases and J 3 bases; bases outside gene matches: 11. The CDR3 is 16 residues long. Germline V gene sequence: CDR1 SSHAT, CDR2 FNYEAQ (reference sequence). CDR3 bases: TGTGCCAGCAGCCCTGACGGGGGGTTCTTGACAGATACGCAGTATTTT. This encodes CASSPDGGFLTDTQYF. The full variable domain, its missing parts supplied by reference TRBV7-7 and TRBJ2-3, is GAGVSQSPRYKVTKRGQDVTLRCDPISSHATLYWYQQALGQGPEFLTYFNYEAQPDKSGLPSDRFSAERPEGSISTLTIQRTEQRDSAMYRCASSPDGGFLTDTQYFGPGTRLTVL.

The V gene is TRBV4-1, the J gene TRBJ2-2; 10 bases match TRBD2. The trim removed 1 base at V and 1 base at J, leaving 3 bases unmatched. Germline CDR1 reads MGHRA; CDR2 reads YSYEKL. CDR3 length equals 17 residues. The DNA for the CDR3 is TGCGCCAGCAGCCAAGGTCTAGCGGGGGTGAACACCGGGGAGCTGTTTTTT. Residues: CASSQGLAGVNTGELFF.

As concerns this clone: The junction departs from germline at one end; a sequencing error may be responsible. The CDR3 DNA is TGTGCCCGGAGTTCCCAGGGGGGTGAAAAACTGTTTTTT. Residues: CARSSQGGEKLFF. The chain carries TRBV30 and TRBJ1-4, with TRBD1 matching over 7 bases. Germline values: CDR1 GTSNPN, CDR2 SVGIG (reference sequence). CDR3 length equals 13 residues.

As to this clone: Lacking the conserved final phenylalanine or tryptophan, this CDR3 likely reflects a read error. The V call is TRBV7-9, the J call TRBJ1-6, with 10 bases matching TRBD1. The CDR3 contains 15 residues. Germline trimming cut 1 base from V and 8 bases from J; bases unmatched to any gene: 2. The germline V gene encodes CDR1 SEHNR and CDR2 FQNEAQ (reference sequence). The CDR3 sequence is CASSLDGTGDSPLHS. The CDR3, as DNA: TGTGCCAGCAGCTTAGATGGGACAGGGGATTCACCCCTCCACTCT.

V and J are TRBV15 and TRBJ2-1, with 10 bases aligning to TRBD1. Losses at the gene ends were 0 bases for V and 7 bases for J; bases not matched to a gene: 0. Germline values: CDR1 LNHNV, CDR2 YYDKDF (reference sequence). The CDR3 is made up of 14 amino acids. The CDR3 spells CATSREGQGNEQFF. DNA of the CDR3: TGTGCCACCAGCAGAGAGGGACAGGGGAATGAGCAGTTCTTC.

A note on this clone: The identical CDR3 is also encoded by other nucleotide sequences in the sample. The chain has TRBV18 and TRBJ1-5; D gene unclear. V lost 3 bases to trimming and J lost 0 bases, with 6 bases between them. The length of the CDR3 is 14 residues. CDR1 is KGHSH and CDR2 is LQKENI in the germline V gene. The CDR3 nucleotides are TGTGCCAGCTCACCCGGACTTAGCAATCAGCCCCAGCATTTT. It translates to CASSPGLSNQPQHF.

The V call is TRBV5-8, the J call TRBJ2-7; unclear D gene. The V end was cut by 0 bases, the J end by 0 bases, with 7 bases between. This CDR3 is 14 amino acids long. CDR1 SGHTS and CDR2 YDEGEE come from the germline V gene. The chain's CDR3 is CASSLAPSSYEQYF. CDR3 nucleotides: TGTGCCAGCAGCTTGGCCCCTAGCTCCTACGAGCAGTACTTC.

V usage is TRBV6-5 and J usage is TRBJ1-2, with D hard to call. This CDR3 region has 15 residues. V was cut by 4 bases and J by 2 bases, with 14 bases left in between. Germline assignment: CDR1 MNHEY and CDR2 SVGAGI. The CDR3 loop reads CASSFPGASNYGYTF. The DNA of the CDR3 is TGTGCCAGCAGTTTCCCGGGAGCTTCCAACTATGGCTACACCTTC.

This CDR3 reads CASSPRDRGNSPLHF. For the CDR3, the DNA is TGTGCCAGCAGTCCCCGGGACAGGGGCAATTCACCCCTCCACTTT. This chain connects TRBV6-5 to TRBJ1-6; 10 positions match TRBD1. Losses at the gene ends were 5 bases for V and 7 bases for J; bases not matched to a gene: 5. The CDR3 has 15 residues. Germline assignment: CDR1 MNHEY and CDR2 SVGAGI.

V is TRBV11-2 and J is TRBJ1-6; D remains unclear. The CDR3 covers 14 residues. Per germline, CDR1 SGHAT and CDR2 FQNNGV. V was trimmed by 5 bases and J by 0 bases, leaving 5 bases between them. CDR3 DNA sequence: TGTGCCAGCAGCCTACTCTCCTATAATTCACCCCTCCACTTT. It translates to CASSLLSYNSPLHF.